Presented here are 18 T cell receptor beta chains from one specimen sequenced in a study of control samples from healthy donors and cancer patients. Clones were read by immunoSEQ multiplex PCR, and TCRdb kept only the in-frame ones, dropping some. The table has roughly 99,000 clones, 82% seen once. The sample comprised blood. The receptors derive from a man aged 55 to 69 in good health.

This chain joins TRBV5-8 and TRBJ1-2; D gene uncertain. Germline V lookup: CDR1 SGHTS, CDR2 YDEGEE. The CDR3 spans 12 residues. Trimming stripped 4 bases from V and 5 bases from J, with 9 bases between. CDR3 sequence (DNA): TGTGCCAGCAGCCCCGGGCTTTATGGCTACACCTTC. Translated, it gives CASSPGLYGYTF.

This clone was counted a single time. This chain connects TRBV5-5 to TRBJ2-1; D may match TRBD1 or TRBD2 (7 bases each). V lost 7 bases to trimming and J lost 0 bases, with 23 bases between them. The germline V gene has CDR1 SGHKS and CDR2 YYEKEE (reference sequence). This CDR3 has 18 amino acids. The CDR3 loop is CASQGGTDGNISYNEQFF. As DNA, the CDR3 is TGTGCCAGCCAGGGGGGGACTGACGGAAATATCTCCTACAATGAGCAGTTCTTC. Full variable domain (outside the CDR3, taken from reference TRBV5-5 and TRBJ2-1): DAGVTQSPTHLIKTRGQQVTLRCSPISGHKSVSWYQQVLGQGPQFIFQYYEKEERGRGNFPDRFSARQFPNYSSELNVNALLLGDSALYLCASQGGTDGNISYNEQFFGPGTRLTVL.

The chain employs TRBV5-4 and TRBJ1-2; D not resolved. V dropped 3 bases and J dropped 2 bases, with 11 bases sitting between them. Germline V gene lookup returns CDR1 SGHNT and CDR2 YYREEE (reference sequence). This CDR3 region has 14 residues. The CDR3 DNA follows: TGTGCCAGCAGCTCGGACGGACTGAACTATGGCTACACCTTC. Translation gives CASSSDGLNYGYTF.

Notes on this clone: The junction and the germline gene differ at one end; a read error may be behind it. The V gene is TRBV6-4, the J gene TRBJ1-1, with no clear D. The CDR3 runs to 11 residues. Per the germline V gene, CDR1 is MRHNA and CDR2 is SNTAGT. The CDR3 loop is CASRDSFQAFF. In DNA, the CDR3 is TGTGCCAGCAGAGACTCATTTCAAGCTTTCTTT.

The chain carries TRBV5-1 and TRBJ2-7, with TRBD2 matching 13 bases. The CDR3 extends over 15 amino acids. Germline-derived CDR1 and CDR2 are SGHRS and YFSETQ. Trimming cost V 4 bases and J 4 bases; bases outside gene matches: 5. In DNA form, the CDR3 reads TGCGCCAGCAGCCGGGGACTAGCGGGACCGTACGAGCAGTACTTC. Its protein product is CASSRGLAGPYEQYF.

V usage is TRBV28 and J usage is TRBJ2-4; D perhaps matches TRBD1 (5 bases). CDR3 length equals 13 residues. Germline V gene lookup returns CDR1 MDHEN and CDR2 SYDVKM. Trimming took 10 bases from V and 4 from J, leaving 14 bases between them. Here the CDR3 DNA reads TGTGCCACGGAAGGACACTTAAAAAACATTCAGTACTTC. Protein: CATEGHLKNIQYF.

V usage is TRBV3-1 (or the pseudogene TRBV3-2) and J usage is TRBJ2-2; 7 bases are a match to TRBD2. The CDR3 extends over 17 amino acids. From germline, CDR1 is LGHDT and CDR2 YNNKEL (reference sequence). Trimming cost V 1 base and J 1 base; bases outside gene matches: 6. CDR3 sequence (DNA): TGTGCCAGCAGCCAAGTGCGGGAGCCTCGGAACACCGGGGAGCTGTTTTTT. Translating it yields CASSQVREPRNTGELFF.

The chain combines TRBV4-1 with TRBJ1-1, with D uncertain. Germline lookup yields CDR1 MGHRA and CDR2 YSYEKL. The CDR3 is 16 residues long. Trimming stripped 1 base from V and 0 bases from J, with 12 bases between. In nucleotides, the CDR3 is TGCGCCAGCAGCCAAGTGGGAACTAGCCTGAACACTGAAGCTTTCTTT. The encoded protein is CASSQVGTSLNTEAFF.

The gene calls are TRBV11-2 and TRBJ2-1; TRBD1 aligns across 9 bases. CDR3 size: 15 residues. Per the germline V gene, CDR1 is SGHAT and CDR2 is FQNNGV. V shed 5 bases and J 4 bases; nucleotides not matched to a gene: 6. The CDR3 region is CASSTQDRGYNEQFF. CDR3 bases: TGTGCCAGCAGCACACAGGACAGGGGATACAATGAGCAGTTCTTC.

The chain uses TRBV9 and TRBJ2-3; a possible D gene is TRBD2 (5 bases). The germline V gene encodes CDR1 SGDLS and CDR2 YYNGEE. The CDR3 runs to 18 residues. The ends were cut back, 3 bases at V and 4 bases at J, with 24 bases in the middle. The CDR3 nucleotides are TGTGCCAGCAGCGCCCGCCGGGCGGGCCGCAGCAGCCCAGATACGCAGTATTTT. This sequence encodes CASSARRAGRSSPDTQYF.

This clone was seen only a few times. This chain joins TRBV18 and TRBJ2-7; 7 nucleotides agree with TRBD1. Germline assignment: CDR1 KGHSH and CDR2 LQKENI. V lost 2 bases, J lost 6 bases, and 16 bases stayed unmatched. There are 17 residues in the CDR3. CDR3 region: CASSPEPPGTVKGEQYF. CDR3 in DNA: TGTGCCAGCTCACCAGAACCACCAGGGACAGTGAAAGGCGAGCAGTACTTC.

V is TRBV3-1 (or the pseudogene TRBV3-2) and J is TRBJ2-6; D ambiguous. Germline V gives CDR1 LGHDT, CDR2 YNNKEL (reference sequence). Trimming shortened V by 1 base and J by 0 bases, and 10 bases separated the two germline ends. The CDR3 loop spans 17 amino acids. CDR3 nucleotides: TGTGCCAGCAGCCAAGCCCGACGGTCCTCTGGGGCCAACGTCCTGACTTTC. It codes for CASSQARRSSGANVLTF.

The chain uses TRBV7-2 and TRBJ1-2; 9 nucleotides match TRBD1. Trimming removed 1 base from V and 7 bases from J; junction bases left unmatched: 4. The germline CDR1 and CDR2 sequences are SGHTA and FQGNSA. The CDR3 has 14 amino acids. CDR3 sequence: CASSLDRTGAGYTF. CDR3 sequence (DNA): TGTGCCAGCAGCTTAGATCGGACAGGGGCTGGCTACACCTTC.

The J gene is TRBJ2-2, the V gene TRBV28; tentatively, D is TRBD1 or TRBD2 (6 bases each). Trimming pared 6 bases from V and 6 bases from J, leaving 11 bases between. This CDR3 is 13 amino acids long. Germline CDR1 is MDHEN and CDR2 is SYDVKM. The CDR3 sequence: CASRRGVSGELFF. Here the CDR3 DNA reads TGTGCCAGCAGGAGGGGGGTTTCCGGGGAGCTGTTTTTT.

As for this clone: The sample contains more than one DNA sequence encoding this CDR3. The chain couples TRBV5-1 to TRBJ2-7; 7 bases map to TRBD1. CDR3 length equals 14 residues. Germline trimming cut 2 bases from V and 1 base from J; bases unmatched to any gene: 3. In germline, CDR1 is SGHRS, CDR2 YFSETQ. The DNA for the CDR3 is TGCGCCAGCAGCTTAGGGACAGCATCCTACGAGCAGTACTTC. As protein: CASSLGTASYEQYF.

The chain is built from TRBV30 and TRBJ2-6; 8 positions match TRBD1. V lost 2 bases to trimming and J lost 0 bases; unmatched junction nucleotides: 6. The CDR3 runs to 17 residues. Germline lookup yields CDR1 GTSNPN and CDR2 SVGIG (reference sequence). In DNA form, the CDR3 reads TGTGCCTGGAGTATCGGGACAGGCTACTCTGGGGCCAACGTCCTGACTTTC. Protein sequence: CAWSIGTGYSGANVLTF.

The rearrangement joins TRBV14 to TRBJ1-1; D remains ambiguous. The CDR3 is 15 amino acids. Looked up from germline, CDR1 is SGHDN and CDR2 is FVKESK. V was shortened by 8 bases and J by 1 base, with 17 bases between the two germline ends. The CDR3 region has the DNA TGTGCCAGCGGGTTGTGGCAGGCTCAGAACACTGAAGCTTTCTTT. Its translation is CASGLWQAQNTEAFF.

The rearrangement uses TRBV19 and TRBJ2-3, with a possible D match to TRBD1 (6 bases). V lost 4 bases, J lost 0 bases, and 8 bases lay in between. Germline CDR1 is LNHDA and CDR2 is SQIVND (reference sequence). The CDR3 spans 14 residues. CDR3 sequence reads: CASSRTDSTDTQYF. CDR3 nucleotides: TGTGCCAGTAGTAGGACAGATAGCACAGATACGCAGTATTTT.